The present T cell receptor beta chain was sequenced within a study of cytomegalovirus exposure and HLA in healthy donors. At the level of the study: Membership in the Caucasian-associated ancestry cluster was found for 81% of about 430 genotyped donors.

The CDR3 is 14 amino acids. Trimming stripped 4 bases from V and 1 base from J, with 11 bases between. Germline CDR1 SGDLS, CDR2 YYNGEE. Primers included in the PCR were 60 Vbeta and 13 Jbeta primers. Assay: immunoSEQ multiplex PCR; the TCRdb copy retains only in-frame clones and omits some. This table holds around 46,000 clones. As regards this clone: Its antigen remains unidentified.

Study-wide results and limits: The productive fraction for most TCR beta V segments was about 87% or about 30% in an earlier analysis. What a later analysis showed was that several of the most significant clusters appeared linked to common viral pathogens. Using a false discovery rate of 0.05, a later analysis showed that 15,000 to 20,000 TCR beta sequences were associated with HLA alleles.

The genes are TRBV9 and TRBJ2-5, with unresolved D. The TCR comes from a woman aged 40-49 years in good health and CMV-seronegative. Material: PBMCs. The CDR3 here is CASSPRVVQETQYF. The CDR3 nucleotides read TGTGCCAGCAGCCCCCGGGTCGTCCAAGAGACCCAGTACTTC.